A selection of T cell receptor beta chains follows, all from one sample in a study of blood T cell repertoires in COVID-19. Generated by immunoSEQ multiplex PCR, the TCRdb table keeps only in-frame clones and is missing some. The sample has fewer than 350,000 clones, roughly nine tenths seen once. The sequenced sample consisted of peripheral blood. All receptors come from a woman in her 30s with COVID-19, enrolled during active disease. Both conserved end residues are part of each CDR3. Fields, in order: D gene, clone size, V gene, J gene, CDR3 DNA, CDR3 protein. The D gene is left open where the match is weak. Only some rows state a clone size, as once, few, many or a class for expanded clones.

d_gene: NA; abundance: NA; v_gene: TRBV28; j_gene: TRBJ1-1; CDR3nt: TGTGCCAGCAACCCTACGAGGGGAGGCGGCACTGAAGCTTTCTTT; CDR3aa: CASNPTRGGGTEAFF
d_gene: NA; abundance: medium-sized; v_gene: TRBV27; j_gene: TRBJ1-5; CDR3nt: TGTGCCAGCAGTGACCGACAGGGCAATCAGCCCCAGCATTTT; CDR3aa: CASSDRQGNQPQHF
d_gene: TRBD1; abundance: NA; v_gene: TRBV6-5; j_gene: TRBJ1-2; CDR3nt: TGTGCCAGCAGTTATGGGACAGGGGACGGCGACTATGGCTACACCTTC; CDR3aa: CASSYGTGDGDYGYTF
d_gene: NA; abundance: once; v_gene: TRBV5-1; j_gene: TRBJ1-2; CDR3nt: TGCGCCAGCAGCTTAAGCCCAAGAGGCGGGCGCCATGGCTACACCTTC; CDR3aa: CASSLSPRGGRHGYTF
d_gene: NA; abundance: NA; v_gene: TRBV2; j_gene: TRBJ1-5; CDR3nt: TGTGCCAGCAGTGGGGGAGGAGGTTTTAGCAATCAGCCCCAGCATTTT; CDR3aa: CASSGGGGFSNQPQHF
d_gene: NA; abundance: once; v_gene: TRBV2; j_gene: TRBJ2-7; CDR3nt: TGTGCCAGCAGGCCCCGAGGGAGATCGCTGTACTTC; CDR3aa: CASRPRGRSLYF
d_gene: NA; abundance: NA; v_gene: TRBV29-1; j_gene: TRBJ2-5; CDR3nt: TGCAGCGTTGAATTTCCCGGGGAGACCCAGTACTTC; CDR3aa: CSVEFPGETQYF
d_gene: NA; abundance: NA; v_gene: TRBV28; j_gene: TRBJ1-3; CDR3nt: TGTGCCAGCAGTTTTCGTGGGACTACCGGAAACACCATATATTTT; CDR3aa: CASSFRGTTGNTIYF
d_gene: TRBD1; abundance: NA; v_gene: TRBV4-1; j_gene: TRBJ1-2; CDR3nt: TGCGCCAGCAGCCACTCCGGGACAGCTAACTATGGCTACACCTTC; CDR3aa: CASSHSGTANYGYTF
d_gene: NA; abundance: NA; v_gene: TRBV9; j_gene: TRBJ1-4; CDR3nt: TGTGCCAGCAGCCCTGGGGGCACGGGCGAAAAACTGTTTTTT; CDR3aa: CASSPGGTGEKLFF
d_gene: TRBD1; abundance: NA; v_gene: TRBV5-1; j_gene: TRBJ1-5; CDR3nt: TGCGCCAGCAGCTCCGGGACAGGGCATTTT; CDR3aa: CASSSGTGHF
d_gene: TRBD1; abundance: NA; v_gene: TRBV25-1; j_gene: TRBJ2-7; CDR3nt: TGTGCCAGCAGTGCCCGACAGGGCTACGAGCAGTACTTC; CDR3aa: CASSARQGYEQYF
d_gene: NA; abundance: NA; v_gene: TRBV7-9; j_gene: TRBJ2-3; CDR3nt: TGTGCCAGCAGCTCCCTTCCCTCAGATACGCAGTATTTT; CDR3aa: CASSSLPSDTQYF
d_gene: NA; abundance: NA; v_gene: TRBV11-2; j_gene: TRBJ2-5; CDR3nt: TGTGCCAGCAGCCCGAATTATAGCGGACAAGAGACCCAGTACTTC; CDR3aa: CASSPNYSGQETQYF
d_gene: NA; abundance: NA; v_gene: TRBV5-4; j_gene: TRBJ1-1; CDR3nt: TGTGCCAGCAGCTTACAGGGTCTGGGGAACACTGAAGCTTTCTTT; CDR3aa: CASSLQGLGNTEAFF
d_gene: NA; abundance: NA; v_gene: TRBV11-3; j_gene: TRBJ2-3; CDR3nt: TGTGCCAGCAGCTTGCAGGGCGCTGATACGCAGTATTTT; CDR3aa: CASSLQGADTQYF